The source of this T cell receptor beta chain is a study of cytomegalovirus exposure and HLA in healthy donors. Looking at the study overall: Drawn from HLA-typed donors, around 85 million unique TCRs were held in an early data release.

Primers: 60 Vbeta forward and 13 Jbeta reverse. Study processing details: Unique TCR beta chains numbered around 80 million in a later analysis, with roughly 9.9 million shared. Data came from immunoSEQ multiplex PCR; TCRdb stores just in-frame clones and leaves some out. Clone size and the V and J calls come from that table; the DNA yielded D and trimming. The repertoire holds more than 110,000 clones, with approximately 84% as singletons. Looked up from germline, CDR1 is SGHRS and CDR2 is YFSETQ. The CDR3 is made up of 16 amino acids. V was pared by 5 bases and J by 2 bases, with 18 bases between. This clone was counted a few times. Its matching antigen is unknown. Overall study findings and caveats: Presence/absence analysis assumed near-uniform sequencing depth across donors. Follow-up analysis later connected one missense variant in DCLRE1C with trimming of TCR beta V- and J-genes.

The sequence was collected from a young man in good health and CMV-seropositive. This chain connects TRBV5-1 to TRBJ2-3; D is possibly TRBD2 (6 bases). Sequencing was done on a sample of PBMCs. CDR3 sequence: CASRGTLTVFTDTQYF. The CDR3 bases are TGCGCCAGCAGAGGGACTCTCACCGTCTTCACAGATACGCAGTATTTT.